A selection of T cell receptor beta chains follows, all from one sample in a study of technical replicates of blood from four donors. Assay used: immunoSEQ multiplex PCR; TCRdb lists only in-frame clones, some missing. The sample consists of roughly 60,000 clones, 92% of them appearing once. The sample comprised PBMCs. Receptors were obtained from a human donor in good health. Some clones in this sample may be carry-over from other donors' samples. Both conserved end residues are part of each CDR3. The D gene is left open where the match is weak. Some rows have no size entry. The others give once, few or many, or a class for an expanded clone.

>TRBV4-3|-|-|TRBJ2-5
CASSRQPRETQYF
TGCGCCAGCAGCCGTCAACCTAGGGAGACCCAGTACTTC
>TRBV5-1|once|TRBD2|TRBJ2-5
CASNLNSGGGQETQYF
TGCGCCAGCAACTTAAATAGCGGGGGGGGTCAAGAGACCCAGTACTTC
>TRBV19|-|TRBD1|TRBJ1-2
CASTPGQNYYGYTF
TGTGCCAGTACCCCGGGACAGAATTACTATGGCTACACCTTC
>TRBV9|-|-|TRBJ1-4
CASSADSGFNEKLFF
TGTGCCAGCAGCGCGGACAGCGGATTTAATGAAAAACTGTTTTTT
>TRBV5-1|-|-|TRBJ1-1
CASSSAGMATEAFF
TGCGCCAGCAGCTCGGCAGGGATGGCCACTGAAGCTTTCTTT
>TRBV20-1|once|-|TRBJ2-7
CSASTYTEQYF
TGCAGTGCCTCGACTTATACCGAGCAGTACTTC
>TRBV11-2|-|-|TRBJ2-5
CASSLGQGRETQYF
TGTGCCAGCAGCTTGGGGCAGGGCCGGGAGACCCAGTACTTC
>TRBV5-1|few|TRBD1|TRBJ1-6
CASSLGQGARSYNSPLHF
TGCGCCAGCAGCTTGGGGCAGGGGGCTAGGTCCTATAATTCACCCCTCCACTTT
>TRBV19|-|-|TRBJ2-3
CASSIRGDTQYF
TGTGCCAGTAGTATAAGGGGAGATACGCAGTATTTT
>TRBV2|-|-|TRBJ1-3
CASSETGSGNTIYF
TGTGCCAGCAGCGAAACAGGTTCTGGAAACACCATATATTTT
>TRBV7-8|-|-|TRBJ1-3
CASTYGGTGNTIYF
TGTGCCAGCACCTACGGGGGGACTGGAAACACCATATATTTT
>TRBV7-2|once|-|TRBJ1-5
CASSLTAGGNQPQHF
TGTGCCAGCAGCTTAACGGCAGGGGGCAATCAGCCCCAGCATTTT
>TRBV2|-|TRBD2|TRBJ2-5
CAREALAEETQYF
TGTGCCCGAGAGGCACTAGCGGAAGAGACCCAGTACTTC
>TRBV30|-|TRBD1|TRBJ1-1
CAQRTGGPMNTEAFF
TGTGCCCAAAGGACAGGGGGCCCCATGAACACTGAAGCTTTCTTT
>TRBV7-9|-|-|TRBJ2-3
CASSSKLDTQYF
TGTGCCAGCAGCTCAAAGCTAGATACGCAGTATTTT
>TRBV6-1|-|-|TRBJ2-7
CASRDDGSATYEQYF
TGTGCCAGCAGGGACGACGGGAGTGCAACCTACGAGCAGTACTTC
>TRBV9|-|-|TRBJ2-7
CASSVDPGVREQYF
TGTGCCAGCAGCGTAGACCCGGGAGTAAGGGAGCAGTACTTC
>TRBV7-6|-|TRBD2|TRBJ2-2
CASSSLVGGLDTGELFF
TGTGCCAGCAGCTCCCTGGTGGGAGGGCTGGACACCGGGGAGCTGTTTTTT
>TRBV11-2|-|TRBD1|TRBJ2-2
CASSYTSTGAGELFF
TGTGCCAGCAGCTACACGTCCACAGGGGCCGGGGAGCTGTTTTTT
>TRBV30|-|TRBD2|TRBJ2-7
CAPWSSGEEQYF
TGTGCCCCCTGGTCTAGCGGAGAAGAGCAGTACTTC
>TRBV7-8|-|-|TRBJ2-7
CASRRSGALYEQYF
TGTGCCAGCAGACGCTCAGGGGCACTTTACGAGCAGTACTTC
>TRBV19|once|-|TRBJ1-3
CASSIQGKAGNTIYF
TGTGCCAGTAGTATCCAGGGGAAGGCTGGAAACACCATATATTTT